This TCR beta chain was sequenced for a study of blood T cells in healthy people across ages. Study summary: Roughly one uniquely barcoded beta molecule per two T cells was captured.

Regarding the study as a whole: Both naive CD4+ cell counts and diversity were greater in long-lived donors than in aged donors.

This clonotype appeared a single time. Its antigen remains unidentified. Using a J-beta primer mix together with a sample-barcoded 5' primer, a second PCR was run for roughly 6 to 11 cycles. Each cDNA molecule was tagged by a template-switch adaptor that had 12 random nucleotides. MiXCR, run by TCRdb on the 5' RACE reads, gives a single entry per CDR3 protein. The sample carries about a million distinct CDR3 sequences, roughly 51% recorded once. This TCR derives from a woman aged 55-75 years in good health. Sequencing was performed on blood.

The CDR3 region is CASSEHGLRDQQYF. CDR3 in DNA: TGTGCCAGCAGTGAACACGGACTGAGGGACCAGCAGTACTTC. This chain uses TRBV25-1 with TRBJ2-7; D possibly uses TRBD1 or TRBD2 (5 bases each). The germline CDR1 and CDR2 sequences are MGHDK and SYGVNS. V shed 2 bases and J shed 8 bases, with 16 bases lying between them. The CDR3 is 14 residues long.